These T cell receptor beta chains were read from a single sample in a study of T-cell reconstitution after alpha-beta-depleted transplantation in children. TCRdb reanalysed the PCR reads using MiXCR and keeps one entry per CDR3 protein. The sample has 670,000 or so distinct CDR3 sequences, around 12% seen once; the top ten hold roughly 0.84%. The sample here was PBMCs, taken before TCRalphabeta/CD19-depleted stem cell transplant. The receptor set was obtained from a girl aged 2-10 years with congenital amegakaryocytic thrombocytopenia, due to receive a stem cell transplant. The CDR3 runs from the conserved cysteine through the conserved F or W. A D gene is named only where the DNA matches it firmly.

TRBD2 | TRBJ2-1 | TRBV20-1 | CCARFGLAGGPRSYNEQFF
TRBD1 | TRBJ1-5 | TRBV15 | CATSEGQYSNQPQHF
TRBD1 | TRBJ1-5 | TRBV7-4 | CASSLAKEYRDRGHQPQHF
TRBD1 | TRBJ1-5 | TRBV12-3/TRBV12-4 | CASSPGQGLLQPQHF
- | TRBJ2-2 | TRBV5-1 | CASSFPSGRMNTGELFF
TRBD1 | TRBJ1-1 | TRBV12-3/TRBV12-4 | CASSPRQGNRIEAFF
- | TRBJ2-3 | TRBV5-1 | CASSLARGTDTQYF
- | TRBJ1-2 | TRBV5-1 | CASSLGHRSGDGYTF
TRBD2 | TRBJ2-7 | TRBV5-1 | CASSSSTAGGVDEQYF
- | TRBJ2-5 | TRBV4-1 | CASSQAWAGVLQETQYF
TRBD2 | TRBJ2-1 | TRBV5-1 | CASSLSSQREASLNNEQFF
- | TRBJ2-7 | TRBV5-1 | CASRARTARSSYEQYF
TRBD2 | TRBJ2-5 | TRBV7-2 | CASIKPSGGAWTSGAYQETQYF
TRBD1 | TRBJ1-3 | TRBV6-1 | CASTGQDTGNTIYF
TRBD1 | TRBJ2-3 | TRBV7-8 | CASDSRDSYTDTQYF
TRBD2 | TRBJ2-4 | TRBV12-3/TRBV12-4 | CASKPGLAGRIQYF
- | TRBJ2-2 | TRBV20-1 | CSARGRGGTGELFF
- | TRBJ2-3 | TRBV6-2/TRBV6-3 | CASSYARDRTDTQYF
- | TRBJ1-2 | TRBV5-1 | CASSPGRTSYGYTF
- | TRBJ1-1 | TRBV7-2 | CASSLWTAVGTEAFF
- | TRBJ1-2 | TRBV7-9 | CASSPDWGNYGYTF
- | TRBJ2-3 | TRBV20-1 | CSAREGGNTQYF
- | TRBJ2-1 | TRBV7-6 | CASSSKVGRYYNEQFF